Each of the 17 T cell receptor beta chains below was sequenced from the same sample in a study of T-cell reconstitution after alpha-beta-depleted transplantation in children. Unique molecular identifiers were used to barcode this TCRbeta library. One entry per CDR3 protein, called by TCRdb with MiXCR from the PCR reads. This table has 260,000 or so distinct CDR3 sequences, approximately 12% appearing once. The sequencing here drew on PBMCs from the stem cell graft donor, taken from the stem cell graft. The source of these receptors is a human donor who donated a stem cell graft to a child with acute lymphoblastic leukemia.

In this sample, this clonotype turned up many times. J is TRBJ1-5 and V is TRBV3-1; no clear D gene. Trimming removed 2 bases at V and 7 bases at J, with 18 bases between. The CDR3 has 16 amino acids. Germline V CDR1 and CDR2: LGHDT, YNNKEL (reference sequence). The CDR3 DNA is TGTGCCAGCAGCCAACAGAGCGGGCGGAGCGGGCAGCCCCAGCATTTT. This translates into CASSQQSGRSGQPQHF.

This clonotype was observed many times. The chain has TRBV7-2 and TRBJ1-1; D not resolved. The V end was cut by 2 bases, the J end by 6 bases, with 22 bases between. Per the germline V gene, CDR1 is SGHTA and CDR2 is FQGNSA. The CDR3 consists of 17 residues. The CDR3 protein is CASSLRFPGRPGSEAFF. The CDR3 nucleotides are TGTGCCAGCAGCTTAAGGTTCCCCGGCAGACCGGGCTCTGAAGCTTTCTTT.

This clonotype has at least ten counts. The genes are TRBV19 and TRBJ2-5; the D gene is possibly TRBD1 (6 bases). The CDR3 covers 11 residues. The V and J ends lost 9 bases and 5 bases respectively, with 10 bases between them. In germline, CDR1 is LNHDA, CDR2 SQIVND (reference sequence). The CDR3 DNA sequence: TGTGCCAGCGGACAGTTGGAGACCCAGTACTTC. The encoded protein is CASGQLETQYF.

This clonotype occurred many times. This chain connects TRBV6-2 or TRBV6-3 to TRBJ2-3; no clear D gene. This CDR3 spans 15 amino acids. Germline lookup yields CDR1 MNHEY and CDR2 SVGEGT. Trimming removed 6 bases at V and 3 bases at J, with 16 bases between. CDR3 nucleotide sequence: TGTGCCAGCAGGTTACGGGCGGTCGGGACAGATACGCAGTATTTT. This codes for CASRLRAVGTDTQYF.

This clonotype was observed many times. This chain connects TRBV5-1 to TRBJ2-2; perhaps TRBD1 as D (6 bases). The V and J ends lost 0 bases and 4 bases respectively, with 16 bases between them. CDR1 is SGHRS, CDR2 YFSETQ, per germline. The CDR3 is 17 residues long. In nucleotides, the CDR3 is TGCGCCAGCAGCTTGGGTCCCCGACAGGCACCCACCGGGGAGCTGTTTTTT. As protein: CASSLGPRQAPTGELFF. The complete variable domain, with remaining parts taken from reference TRBV5-1 and TRBJ2-2, reads KAGVTQTPRYLIKTRGQQVTLSCSPISGHRSVSWYQQTPGQGLQFLFEYFSETQRNKGNFPGRFSGRQFSNSRSEMNVSTLELGDSALYLCASSLGPRQAPTGELFFGEGSRLTVL.

This clonotype was counted a few times. J is TRBJ2-6 and V is TRBV19; no definite D call. The CDR3 length is 15 residues. V was pared by 7 bases and J by 1 base, with 11 bases between. Germline CDR1 is LNHDA and CDR2 is SQIVND (reference sequence). CDR3 DNA sequence: TGTGCCAGTATTCCTACGGCATCTGGGGCCAACGTCCTGACTTTC. This codes for CASIPTASGANVLTF.

This clonotype was seen only a few times. The DNA for the CDR3 is TGTGCCAGCGGACAGGGACCCAATCAGCCCCAGCATTTT. Protein: CASGQGPNQPQHF. This chain connects TRBV19 to TRBJ1-5; 8 bases line up with TRBD1. This CDR3 is 13 amino acids long. Germline V gene sequence: CDR1 LNHDA, CDR2 SQIVND (reference sequence). V was clipped by 9 bases and J by 3 bases; unmatched bases: 4.

This clonotype was observed many times. The genes are TRBV5-1 and TRBJ1-1; D is unresolved. The CDR3 is made up of 12 amino acids. The ends were cut back, 10 bases at V and 0 bases at J, with 10 bases in the middle. Germline V lookup: CDR1 SGHRS, CDR2 YFSETQ. For the CDR3, the DNA is TGCGCCTCGGCCCAGGTGAACACTGAAGCTTTCTTT. Its protein product is CASAQVNTEAFF.

In its sample, this clonotype was seen many times. The chain links TRBV15 to TRBJ1-6; perhaps TRBD1 as D (6 bases). Germline V CDR1 and CDR2: LNHNV, YYDKDF (reference sequence). V was trimmed by 0 bases and J by 7 bases, leaving 10 bases between them. The CDR3 is made up of 15 amino acids. DNA of the CDR3: TGTGCCACCAGCAGAGAGAGGACAGCCAATTCACCCCTCCACTTT. This translates into CATSRERTANSPLHF. Full variable domain (rest looked up from reference TRBV15 and TRBJ1-6): DAMVIQNPRYQVTQFGKPVTLSCSQTLNHNVMYWYQQKSSQAPKLLFHYYDKDFNNEADTPDNFQSRRPNTSFCFLDIRSPGLGDTAMYLCATSRERTANSPLHFGNGTRLTVT.

This chain uses TRBV14 with TRBJ2-5; D is undetermined. The germline V and J ends were trimmed by 0 bases and 4 bases, with 6 bases remaining between them. The CDR3 has 13 amino acids. CDR1 is SGHDN, CDR2 FVKESK, per germline. CDR3 coding DNA: TGTGCCAGCAGCCAAGAAGGTGGAGAGACCCAGTACTTC. Its protein product is CASSQEGGETQYF.

Ten or more counts support this clonotype. The V and J genes are TRBV11-2 and TRBJ2-7, with a possible D match to TRBD1 (6 bases). The CDR3 covers 15 residues. Germline V gene sequence: CDR1 SGHAT, CDR2 FQNNGV. The V and J ends lost 6 bases and 1 base respectively, with 16 bases between them. The CDR3 here is CASRNWDNPSYEQYF. The CDR3 DNA sequence: TGTGCCAGCAGAAACTGGGACAACCCTTCCTACGAGCAGTACTTC.

This clonotype was seen ten or more times. The gene calls are TRBV20-1 and TRBJ2-7; 8 bases fit TRBD1. This CDR3 spans 13 amino acids. Germline V gene data show CDR1 as DFQATT and CDR2 as SNEGSKA (reference sequence). With 6 bases clipped from V and 3 bases from J, the junction kept 7 bases outside the gene matches. The CDR3 DNA sequence: TGCAGTGCACGGGACAGGAAACTCTACGAGCAGTACTTC. This translates into CSARDRKLYEQYF.

With respect to this clonotype: A read error may be the cause here, since a much bigger clone is one base away. The CDR3 region is CASSPQAPGGTNEKPFF. CDR3 DNA sequence: TGTGCCAGCTCACCACAGGCCCCGGGTGGAACTAATGAAAAACCGTTTTTT. The chain carries TRBV18 and TRBJ1-4; the D is unclear. Per germline, CDR1 KGHSH and CDR2 LQKENI. The CDR3 runs 17 residues.

This clonotype came up many times. V usage is TRBV9 and J usage is TRBJ1-5; D not resolved. CDR3 length: 14 amino acids. V was clipped by 4 bases and J by 0 bases, with 8 bases between them. Germline V gene sequence: CDR1 SGDLS, CDR2 YYNGEE. As DNA, the CDR3 is TGTGCCAGCAGCCTTATTGATAGCAATCAGCCCCAGCATTTT. Its protein product is CASSLIDSNQPQHF.

The genes are TRBV28 and TRBJ2-1, with TRBD2 matching 11 bases. The CDR3 contains 15 residues. J gave up 7 bases and V 5 bases, and 7 bases lay outside the gene matches. CDR1 MDHEN and CDR2 SYDVKM come from the germline V gene. The CDR3 here is CASSRLAGGANEQFF. The DNA for the CDR3 is TGTGCCAGCAGTCGATTAGCGGGGGGGGCTAATGAGCAGTTCTTC.

This clonotype appeared many times. The rearrangement uses TRBV29-1 and TRBJ2-5; 8 bases fit TRBD1. V shed 6 bases, J shed 0 bases, and the junction held 6 bases outside the gene matches. CDR3 length equals 14 residues. Germline CDR1 and CDR2: SQVTM and ANQGSEA. CDR3 nucleotide sequence: TGCAGCGTAACGACAGGGGCGAACCAAGAGACCCAGTACTTC. It codes for CSVTTGANQETQYF.

This clonotype occurred many times. The chain is built from TRBV12-3 or TRBV12-4 and TRBJ1-1; tentative D call: TRBD1 (5 bases). There are 15 residues in the CDR3. Trimming shortened V by 6 bases and J by 4 bases, and 18 bases separated the two germline ends. CDR3 amino acids: CASSLGGGKGTEAFF. Here the CDR3 DNA reads TGTGCCAGCAGCTTGGGTGGGGGGAAGGGCACTGAAGCTTTCTTT.